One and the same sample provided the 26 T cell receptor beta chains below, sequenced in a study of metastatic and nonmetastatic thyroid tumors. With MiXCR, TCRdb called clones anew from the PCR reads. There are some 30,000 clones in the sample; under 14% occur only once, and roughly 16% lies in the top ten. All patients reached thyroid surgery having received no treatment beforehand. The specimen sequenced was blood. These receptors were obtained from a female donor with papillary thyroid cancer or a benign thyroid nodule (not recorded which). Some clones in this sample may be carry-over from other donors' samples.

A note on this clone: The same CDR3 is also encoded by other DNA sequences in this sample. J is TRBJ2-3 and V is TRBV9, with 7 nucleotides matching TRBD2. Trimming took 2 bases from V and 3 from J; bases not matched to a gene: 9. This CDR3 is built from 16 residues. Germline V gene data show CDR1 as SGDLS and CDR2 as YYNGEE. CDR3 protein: CASSVGGSGSTDTQYF. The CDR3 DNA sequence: TGTGCCAGCAGCGTGGGGGGGAGCGGTAGTACAGATACGCAGTATTTT. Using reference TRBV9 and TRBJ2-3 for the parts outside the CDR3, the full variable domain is DSGVTQTPKHLITATGQRVTLRCSPRSGDLSVYWYQQSLDQGLQFLIQYYNGEERAKGNILERFSAQQFPDLHSELNLSSLELGDSALYFCASSVGGSGSTDTQYFGPGTRLTVL.

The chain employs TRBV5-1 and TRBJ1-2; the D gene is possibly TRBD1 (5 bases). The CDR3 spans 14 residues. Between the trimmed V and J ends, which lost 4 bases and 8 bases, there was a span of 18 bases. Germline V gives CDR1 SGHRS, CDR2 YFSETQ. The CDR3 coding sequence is TGCGCCAGCAGCGGGGGGACCGGACAACTCGGCTACACCTTC. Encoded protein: CASSGGTGQLGYTF.

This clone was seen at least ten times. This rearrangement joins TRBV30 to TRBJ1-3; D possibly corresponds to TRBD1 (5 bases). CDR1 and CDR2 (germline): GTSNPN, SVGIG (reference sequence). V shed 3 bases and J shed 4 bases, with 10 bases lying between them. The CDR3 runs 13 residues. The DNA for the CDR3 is TGTGCCTGGAGCAAGGGGTACGGAAACACCATATATTTT. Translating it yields CAWSKGYGNTIYF.

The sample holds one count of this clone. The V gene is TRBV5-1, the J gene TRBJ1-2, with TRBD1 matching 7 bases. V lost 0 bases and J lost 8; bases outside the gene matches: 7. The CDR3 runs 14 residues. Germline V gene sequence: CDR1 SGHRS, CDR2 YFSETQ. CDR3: CASSLEQGQYGYTF. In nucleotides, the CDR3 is TGCGCCAGCAGCTTGGAACAGGGGCAGTACGGCTACACCTTC.

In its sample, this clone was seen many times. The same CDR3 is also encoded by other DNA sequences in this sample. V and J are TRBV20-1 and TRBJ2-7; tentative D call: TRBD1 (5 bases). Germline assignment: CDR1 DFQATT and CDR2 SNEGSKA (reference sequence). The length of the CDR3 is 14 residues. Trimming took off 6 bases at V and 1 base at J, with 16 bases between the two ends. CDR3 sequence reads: CSAPSLDRSYEQYF. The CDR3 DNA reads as TGCAGTGCCCCCTCCCTAGACAGATCCTACGAGCAGTACTTC.

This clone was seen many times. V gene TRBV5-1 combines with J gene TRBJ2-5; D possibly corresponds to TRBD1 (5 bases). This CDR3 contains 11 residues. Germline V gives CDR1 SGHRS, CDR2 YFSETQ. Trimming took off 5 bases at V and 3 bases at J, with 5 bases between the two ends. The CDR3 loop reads CASRGEETQYF. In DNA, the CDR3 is TGCGCCAGCAGAGGGGAAGAGACCCAGTACTTC.

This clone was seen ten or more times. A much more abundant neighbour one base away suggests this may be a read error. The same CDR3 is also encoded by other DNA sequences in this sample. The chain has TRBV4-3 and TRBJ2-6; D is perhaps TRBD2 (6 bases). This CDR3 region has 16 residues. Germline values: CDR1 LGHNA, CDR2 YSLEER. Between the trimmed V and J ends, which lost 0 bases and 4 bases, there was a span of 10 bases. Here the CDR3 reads CASSQDRDSGANVLTF. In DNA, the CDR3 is TGCGCCAGCAGCCAAGATCGGGACTCCGGGGCCAACGTCCTGACTTTC.

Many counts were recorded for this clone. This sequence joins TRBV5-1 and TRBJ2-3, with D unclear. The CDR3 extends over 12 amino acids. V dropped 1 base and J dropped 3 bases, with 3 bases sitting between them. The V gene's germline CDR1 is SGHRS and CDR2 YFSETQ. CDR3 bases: TGCGCCAGCAGCTTGAATACAGATACGCAGTATTTT. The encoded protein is CASSLNTDTQYF.

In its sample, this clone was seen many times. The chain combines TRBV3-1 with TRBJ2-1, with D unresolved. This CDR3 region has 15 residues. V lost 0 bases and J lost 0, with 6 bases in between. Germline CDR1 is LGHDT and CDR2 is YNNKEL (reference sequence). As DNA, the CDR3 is TGTGCCAGCAGCCAAGACGTTCCCTCCTACAATGAGCAGTTCTTC. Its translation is CASSQDVPSYNEQFF.

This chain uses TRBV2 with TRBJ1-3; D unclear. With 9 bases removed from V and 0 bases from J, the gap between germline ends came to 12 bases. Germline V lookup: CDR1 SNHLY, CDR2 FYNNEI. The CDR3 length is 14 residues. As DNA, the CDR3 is TGTGCCAGTCGGACGGGAAGCTCTGGAAACACCATATATTTT. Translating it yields CASRTGSSGNTIYF.

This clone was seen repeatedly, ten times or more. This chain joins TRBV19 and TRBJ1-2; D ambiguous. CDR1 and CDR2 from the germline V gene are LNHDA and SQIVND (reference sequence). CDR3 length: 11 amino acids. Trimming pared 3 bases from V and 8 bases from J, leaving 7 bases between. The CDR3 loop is CASSIQEGYTF. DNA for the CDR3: TGTGCCAGTAGTATTCAAGAGGGCTACACCTTC.

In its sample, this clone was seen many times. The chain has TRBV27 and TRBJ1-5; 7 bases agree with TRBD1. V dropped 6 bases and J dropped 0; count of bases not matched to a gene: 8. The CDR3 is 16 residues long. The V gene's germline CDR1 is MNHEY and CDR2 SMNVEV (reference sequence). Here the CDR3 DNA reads TGTGCCAGCAGACCCGGGACAGCCAATAGCAATCAGCCCCAGCATTTT. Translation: CASRPGTANSNQPQHF.

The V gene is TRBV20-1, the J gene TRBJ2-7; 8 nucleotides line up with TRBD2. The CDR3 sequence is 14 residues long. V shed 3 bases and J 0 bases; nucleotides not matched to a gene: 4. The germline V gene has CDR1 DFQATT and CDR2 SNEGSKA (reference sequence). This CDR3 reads CSASIGTSSYEQYF. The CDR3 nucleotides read TGCAGTGCTAGTATCGGGACTAGCTCCTACGAGCAGTACTTC.

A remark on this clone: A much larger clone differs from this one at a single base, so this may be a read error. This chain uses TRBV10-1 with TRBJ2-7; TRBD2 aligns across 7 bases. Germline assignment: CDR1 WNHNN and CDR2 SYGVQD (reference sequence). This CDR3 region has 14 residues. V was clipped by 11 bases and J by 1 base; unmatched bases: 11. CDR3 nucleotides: TGCGCCGGAGGGGACCCGGGGGGATCCTACGAGCAGTACTTC. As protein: CAGGDPGGSYEQYF.

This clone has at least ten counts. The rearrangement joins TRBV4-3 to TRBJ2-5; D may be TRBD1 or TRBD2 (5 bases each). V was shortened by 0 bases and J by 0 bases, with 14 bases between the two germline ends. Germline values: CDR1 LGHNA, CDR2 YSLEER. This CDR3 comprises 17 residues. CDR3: CASSQDGTPDDQETQYF. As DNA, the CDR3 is TGCGCCAGCAGCCAAGACGGGACGCCGGACGACCAAGAGACCCAGTACTTC.

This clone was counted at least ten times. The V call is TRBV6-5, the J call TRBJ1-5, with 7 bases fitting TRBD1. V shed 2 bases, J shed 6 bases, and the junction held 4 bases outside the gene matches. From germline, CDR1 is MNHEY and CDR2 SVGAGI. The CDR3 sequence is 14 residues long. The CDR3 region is CASSYRGRSQPQHF. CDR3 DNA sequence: TGTGCCAGCAGTTACAGGGGGCGAAGTCAGCCCCAGCATTTT.

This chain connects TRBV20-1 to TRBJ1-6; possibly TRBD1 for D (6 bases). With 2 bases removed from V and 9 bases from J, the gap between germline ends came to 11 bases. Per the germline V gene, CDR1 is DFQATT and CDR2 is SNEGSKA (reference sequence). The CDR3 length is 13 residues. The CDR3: CSARSQGFSPLHF. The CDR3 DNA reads TGCAGTGCTAGAAGCCAGGGGTTTTCACCCCTCCACTTT.

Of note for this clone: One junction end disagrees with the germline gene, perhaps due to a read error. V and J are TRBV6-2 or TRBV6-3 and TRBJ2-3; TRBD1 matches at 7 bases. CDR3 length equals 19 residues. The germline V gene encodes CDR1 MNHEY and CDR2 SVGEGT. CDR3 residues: CASSYPRRGQLFDTDTQYF. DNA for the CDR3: TGTGCCAGCAGTTACCCCCGCCGGGGACAGCTATTCGACACAGACACGCAGTATTTT.

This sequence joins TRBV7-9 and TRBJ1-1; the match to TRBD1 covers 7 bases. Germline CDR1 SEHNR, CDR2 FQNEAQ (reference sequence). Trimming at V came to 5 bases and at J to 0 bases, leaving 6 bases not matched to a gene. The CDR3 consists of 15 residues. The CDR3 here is CASSTGQDLNTEAFF. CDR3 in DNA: TGTGCCAGCAGCACCGGACAGGACCTGAACACTGAAGCTTTCTTT.

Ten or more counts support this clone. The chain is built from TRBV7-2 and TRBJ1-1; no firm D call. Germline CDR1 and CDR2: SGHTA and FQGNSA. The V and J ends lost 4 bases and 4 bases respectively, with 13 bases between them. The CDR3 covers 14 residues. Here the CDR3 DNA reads TGTGCCAGCAGCTCAAGTCCGGCTAGCACTGAAGCTTTCTTT. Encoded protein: CASSSSPASTEAFF.

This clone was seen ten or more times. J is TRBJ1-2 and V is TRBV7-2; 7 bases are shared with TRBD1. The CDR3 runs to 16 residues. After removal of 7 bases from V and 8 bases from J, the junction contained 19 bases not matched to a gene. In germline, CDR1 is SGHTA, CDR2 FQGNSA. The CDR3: CASTTFGQGVSDGYTF. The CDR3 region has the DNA TGTGCCAGCACCACCTTCGGCCAGGGGGTATCGGACGGCTACACCTTC. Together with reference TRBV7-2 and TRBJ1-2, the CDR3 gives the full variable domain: GAGVSQSPSNKVTEKGKDVELRCDPISGHTALYWYRQSLGQGLEFLIYFQGNSAPDKSGLPSDRFSAERTGGSVSTLTIQRTQQEDSAVYLCASTTFGQGVSDGYTFGSGTRLTVV.

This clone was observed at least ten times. The chain's CDR3 is CASSSLDNEQFF. DNA of the CDR3: TGTGCCAGCAGTTCCTTAGACAATGAGCAGTTCTTC. V and J are TRBV6-2 or TRBV6-3 and TRBJ2-1; D gene unclear. This CDR3 is 12 amino acids long. The V gene's germline CDR1 is MNHEY and CDR2 SVGEGT. V was shortened by 4 bases and J by 5 bases, with 6 bases between the two germline ends.

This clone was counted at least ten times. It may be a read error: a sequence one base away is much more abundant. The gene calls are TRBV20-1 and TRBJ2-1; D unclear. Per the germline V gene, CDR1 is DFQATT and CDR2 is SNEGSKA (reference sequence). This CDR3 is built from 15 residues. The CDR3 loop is CSAPPAADLHNERFF. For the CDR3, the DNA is TGCAGTGCCCCCCCGGCGGCGGACCTGCACAATGAGCGGTTCTTC.

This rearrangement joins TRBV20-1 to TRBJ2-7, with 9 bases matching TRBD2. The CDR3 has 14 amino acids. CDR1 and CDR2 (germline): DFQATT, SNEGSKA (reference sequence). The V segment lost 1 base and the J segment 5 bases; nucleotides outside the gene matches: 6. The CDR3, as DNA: TGCAGTGCTAGAGTGTCTAGCGGGACAAACGAGCAGTACTTC. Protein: CSARVSSGTNEQYF.

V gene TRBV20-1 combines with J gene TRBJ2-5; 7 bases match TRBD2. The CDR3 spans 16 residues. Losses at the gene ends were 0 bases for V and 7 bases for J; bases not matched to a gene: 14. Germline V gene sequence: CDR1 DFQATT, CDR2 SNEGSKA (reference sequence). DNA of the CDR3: TGCAGTGCTAGAGACCCCCTGACTAGCTCTTTAGGGACCCAGTACTTC. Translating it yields CSARDPLTSSLGTQYF.

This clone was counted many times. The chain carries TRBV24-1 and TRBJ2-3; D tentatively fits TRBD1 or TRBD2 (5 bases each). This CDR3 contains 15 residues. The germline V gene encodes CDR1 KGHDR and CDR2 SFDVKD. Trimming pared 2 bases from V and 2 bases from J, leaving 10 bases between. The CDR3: CATSDSGRDTDTQYF. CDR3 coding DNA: TGTGCCACCAGTGATTCAGGGAGAGACACAGATACGCAGTATTTT.